This T cell receptor beta chain was sequenced during a study of vaccination and CD4 T cells after COVID-19. Overall study: Post-vaccination specimens were collected at a median of about 70 days following dose two (range 14 to 241). Overlapping spike peptides of SARS-CoV-2, HCoV-NL63, HCoV-OC43 and HCoV-229E stimulated the cells.

Sequencing of DNA taken from cultured CD4+ T cells relied on the Oncomine TCR Beta short-read assay. Using its own MiXCR run on the PCR reads, TCRdb lists one record per CDR3 protein. This table has 9,500 to 15,000 distinct CDR3 sequences, around 40% appearing once. Sample treatment: approximately nine-day PBMC culture with coronavirus spike peptide pools or control peptides (ViraFEST assay). In the case of this clonotype: The target antigen is unknown.

The CDR3 is 16 residues long. Germline CDR1 is KGHDR and CDR2 is SFDVKD. The ends lost 3 bases at V and 7 bases at J; junction bases unmatched: 10. This chain links TRBV24-1 with TRBJ2-1; 8 nucleotides align to TRBD1. The sample comprised cultured CD4+ T cells from blood. The receptor was isolated from a human donor with COVID-19. CDR3 sequence reads: CATSDPGSGGRNEQFF. In nucleotides, the CDR3 is TGTGCCACCAGTGATCCAGGCTCAGGGGGCAGGAATGAGCAGTTCTTC.